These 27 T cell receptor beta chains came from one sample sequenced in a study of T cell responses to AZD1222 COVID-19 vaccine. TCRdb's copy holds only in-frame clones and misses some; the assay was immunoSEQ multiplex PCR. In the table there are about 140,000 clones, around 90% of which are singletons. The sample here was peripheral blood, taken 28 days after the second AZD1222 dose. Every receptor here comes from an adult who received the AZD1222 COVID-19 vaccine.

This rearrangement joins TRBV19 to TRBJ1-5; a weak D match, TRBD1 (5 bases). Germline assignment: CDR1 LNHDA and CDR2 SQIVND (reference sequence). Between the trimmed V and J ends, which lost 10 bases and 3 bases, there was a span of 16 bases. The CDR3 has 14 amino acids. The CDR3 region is CATWGGDYNQPQHF. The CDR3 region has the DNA TGTGCCACCTGGGGGGGGGATTACAATCAGCCCCAGCATTTT.

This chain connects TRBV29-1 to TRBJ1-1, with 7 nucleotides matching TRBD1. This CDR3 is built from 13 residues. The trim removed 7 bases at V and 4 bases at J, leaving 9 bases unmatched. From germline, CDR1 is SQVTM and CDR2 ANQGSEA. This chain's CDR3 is CSAATGLSTEAFF. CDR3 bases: TGCAGCGCCGCGACAGGGCTGAGCACTGAAGCTTTCTTT.

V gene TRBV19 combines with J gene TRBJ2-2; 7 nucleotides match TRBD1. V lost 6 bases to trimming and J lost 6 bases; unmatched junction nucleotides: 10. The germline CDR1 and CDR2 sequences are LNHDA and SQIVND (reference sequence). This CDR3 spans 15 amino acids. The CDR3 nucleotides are TGTGCCAGTAGCCGGGACAGCTCCTCCGCCGGGGAGCTGTTTTTT. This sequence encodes CASSRDSSSAGELFF.

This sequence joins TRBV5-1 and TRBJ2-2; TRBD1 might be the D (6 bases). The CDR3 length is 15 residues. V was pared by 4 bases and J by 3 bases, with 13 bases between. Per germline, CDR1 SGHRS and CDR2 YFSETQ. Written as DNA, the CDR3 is TGCGCCAGCAGCACACGGAGACAGGACACCGGGGAGCTGTTTTTT. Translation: CASSTRRQDTGELFF.

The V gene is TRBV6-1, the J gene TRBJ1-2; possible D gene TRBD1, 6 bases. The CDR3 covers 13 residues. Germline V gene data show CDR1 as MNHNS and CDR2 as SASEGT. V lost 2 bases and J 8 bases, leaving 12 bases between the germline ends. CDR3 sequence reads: CASSELRGGGYTF. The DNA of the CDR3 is TGTGCCAGCAGTGAATTGAGAGGGGGAGGCTACACCTTC.

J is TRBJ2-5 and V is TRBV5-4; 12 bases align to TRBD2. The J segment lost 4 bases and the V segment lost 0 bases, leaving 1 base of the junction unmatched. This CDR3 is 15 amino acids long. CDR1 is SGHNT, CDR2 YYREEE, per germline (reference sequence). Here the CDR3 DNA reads TGTGCCAGCAGCTTGGGACTAGCGGGAGTAGAGACCCAGTACTTC. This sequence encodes CASSLGLAGVETQYF.

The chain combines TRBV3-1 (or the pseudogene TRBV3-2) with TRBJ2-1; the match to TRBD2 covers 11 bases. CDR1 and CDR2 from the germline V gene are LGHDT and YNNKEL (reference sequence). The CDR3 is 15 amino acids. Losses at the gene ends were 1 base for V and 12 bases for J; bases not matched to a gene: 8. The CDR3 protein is CASSQVPASGRRQFF. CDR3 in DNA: TGTGCCAGCAGCCAAGTACCGGCTAGCGGGAGGCGGCAGTTCTTC.

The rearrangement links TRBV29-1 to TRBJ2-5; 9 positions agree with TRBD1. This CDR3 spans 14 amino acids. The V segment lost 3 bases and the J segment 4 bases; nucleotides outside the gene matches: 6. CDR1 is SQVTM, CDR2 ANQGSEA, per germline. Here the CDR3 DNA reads TGCAGCGTTGATGGGACAGGGCTGGGAGAGACCCAGTACTTC. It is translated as CSVDGTGLGETQYF.

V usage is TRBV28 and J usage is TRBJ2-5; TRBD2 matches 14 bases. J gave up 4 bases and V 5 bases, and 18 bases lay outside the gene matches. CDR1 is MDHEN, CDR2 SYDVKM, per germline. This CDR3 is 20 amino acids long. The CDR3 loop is CASSATYPGLAGEERETQYF. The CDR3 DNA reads TGTGCCAGCAGTGCGACTTACCCGGGACTAGCGGGAGAGGAGCGAGAGACCCAGTACTTC.

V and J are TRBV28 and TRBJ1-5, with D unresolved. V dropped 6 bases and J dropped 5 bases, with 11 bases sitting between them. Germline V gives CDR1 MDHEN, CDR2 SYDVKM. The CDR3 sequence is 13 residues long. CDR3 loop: CASSFDTYQPQHF. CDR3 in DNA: TGTGCCAGCAGCTTCGACACCTATCAGCCCCAGCATTTT.

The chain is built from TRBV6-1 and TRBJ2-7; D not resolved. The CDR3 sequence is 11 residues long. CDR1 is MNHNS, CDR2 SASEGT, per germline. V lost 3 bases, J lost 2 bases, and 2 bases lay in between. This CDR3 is CASSETYEQYF. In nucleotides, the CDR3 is TGTGCCAGCAGTGAGACCTACGAGCAGTACTTC.

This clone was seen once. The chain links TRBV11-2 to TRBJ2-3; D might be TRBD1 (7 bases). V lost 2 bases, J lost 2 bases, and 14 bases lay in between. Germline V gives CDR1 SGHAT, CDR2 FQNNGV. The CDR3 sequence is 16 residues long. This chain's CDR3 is CASSLRQGDSTDTQYF. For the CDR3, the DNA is TGTGCCAGCAGCTTACGCCAGGGGGACTCCACAGATACGCAGTATTTT.

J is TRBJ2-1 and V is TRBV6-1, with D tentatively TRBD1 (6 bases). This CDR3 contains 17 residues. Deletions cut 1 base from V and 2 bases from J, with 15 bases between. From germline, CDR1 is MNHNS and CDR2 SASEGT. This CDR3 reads CASSEDGWGTTYNEQFF. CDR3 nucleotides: TGTGCCAGCAGTGAAGACGGTTGGGGGACAACCTACAATGAGCAGTTCTTC.

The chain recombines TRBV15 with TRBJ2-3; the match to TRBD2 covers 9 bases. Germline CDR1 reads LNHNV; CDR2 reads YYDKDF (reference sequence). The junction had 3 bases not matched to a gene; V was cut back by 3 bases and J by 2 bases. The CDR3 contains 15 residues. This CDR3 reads CATSRGGGDTDTQYF. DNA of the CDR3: TGTGCCACCAGCAGGGGCGGGGGGGACACAGATACGCAGTATTTT.

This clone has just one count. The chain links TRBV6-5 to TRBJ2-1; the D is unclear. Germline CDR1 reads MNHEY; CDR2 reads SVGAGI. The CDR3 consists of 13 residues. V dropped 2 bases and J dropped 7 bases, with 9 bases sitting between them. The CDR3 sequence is CASSYRQSNEQFF. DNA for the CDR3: TGTGCCAGCAGTTACCGTCAAAGTAATGAGCAGTTCTTC.

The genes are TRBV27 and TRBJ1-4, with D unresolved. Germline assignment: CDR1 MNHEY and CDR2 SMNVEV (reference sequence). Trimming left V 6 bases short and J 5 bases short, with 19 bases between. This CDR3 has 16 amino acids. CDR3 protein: CASSYYIRANNEKLFF. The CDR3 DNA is TGTGCCAGCAGCTACTATATCCGGGCCAACAATGAAAAACTGTTTTTT.

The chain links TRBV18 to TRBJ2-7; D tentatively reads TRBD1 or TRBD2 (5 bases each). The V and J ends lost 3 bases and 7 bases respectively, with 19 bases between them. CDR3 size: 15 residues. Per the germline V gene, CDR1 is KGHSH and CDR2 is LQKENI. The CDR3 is CASSPLRDPSKEQYF. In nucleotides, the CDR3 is TGTGCCAGCTCACCCCTCCGGGACCCGTCAAAGGAGCAGTACTTC.

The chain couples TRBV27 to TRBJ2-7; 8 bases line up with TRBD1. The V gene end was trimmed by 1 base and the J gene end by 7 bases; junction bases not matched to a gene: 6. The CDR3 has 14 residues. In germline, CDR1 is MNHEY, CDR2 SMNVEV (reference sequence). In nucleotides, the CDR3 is TGTGCCAGCAGTTTATTCCAGGGGGCGTTTGAGCAGTACTTC. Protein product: CASSLFQGAFEQYF.

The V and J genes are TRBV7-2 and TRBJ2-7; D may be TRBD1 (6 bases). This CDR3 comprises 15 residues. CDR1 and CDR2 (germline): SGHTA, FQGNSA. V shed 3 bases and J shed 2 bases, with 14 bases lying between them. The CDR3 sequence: CASSLARGYTYEQYF. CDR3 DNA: TGTGCCAGCAGCTTGGCCAGGGGCTACACCTACGAGCAGTACTTC. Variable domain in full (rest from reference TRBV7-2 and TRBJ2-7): GAGVSQSPSNKVTEKGKDVELRCDPISGHTALYWYRQSLGQGLEFLIYFQGNSAPDKSGLPSDRFSAERTGGSVSTLTIQRTQQEDSAVYLCASSLARGYTYEQYFGPGTRLTVT.

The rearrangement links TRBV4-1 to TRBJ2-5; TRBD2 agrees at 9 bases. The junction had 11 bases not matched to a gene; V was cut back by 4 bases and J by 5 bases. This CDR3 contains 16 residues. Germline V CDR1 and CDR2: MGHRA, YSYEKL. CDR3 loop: CASSLEGLAGFETQYF. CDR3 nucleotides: TGCGCCAGCAGCCTTGAGGGCCTAGCGGGGTTTGAGACCCAGTACTTC.

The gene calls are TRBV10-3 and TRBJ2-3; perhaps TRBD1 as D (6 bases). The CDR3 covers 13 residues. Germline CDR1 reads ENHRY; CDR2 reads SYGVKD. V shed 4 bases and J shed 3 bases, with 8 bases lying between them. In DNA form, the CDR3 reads TGTGCCATCAGTGGGACAGAGACAGATACGCAGTATTTT. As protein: CAISGTETDTQYF.

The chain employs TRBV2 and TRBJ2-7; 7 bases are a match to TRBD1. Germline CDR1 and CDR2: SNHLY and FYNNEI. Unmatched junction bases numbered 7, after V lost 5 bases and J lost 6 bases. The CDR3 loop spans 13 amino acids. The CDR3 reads CASSRERTGEQYF. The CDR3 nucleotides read TGTGCCAGCAGTCGCGAAAGGACAGGCGAGCAGTACTTC.

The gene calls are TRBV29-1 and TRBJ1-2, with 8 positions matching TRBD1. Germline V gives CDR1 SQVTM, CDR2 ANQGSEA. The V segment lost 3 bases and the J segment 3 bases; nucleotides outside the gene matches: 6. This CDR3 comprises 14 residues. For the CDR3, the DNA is TGCAGCGTTGAGAAGGACAGGGTCGACTATGGCTACACCTTC. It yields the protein CSVEKDRVDYGYTF.

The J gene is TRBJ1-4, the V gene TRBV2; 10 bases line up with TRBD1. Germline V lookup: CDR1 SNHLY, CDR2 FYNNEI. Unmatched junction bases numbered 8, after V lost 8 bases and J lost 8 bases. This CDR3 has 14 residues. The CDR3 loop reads CASERDRGGEKLFF. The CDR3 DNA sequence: TGTGCCAGCGAACGGGACAGGGGAGGAGAAAAACTGTTTTTT.

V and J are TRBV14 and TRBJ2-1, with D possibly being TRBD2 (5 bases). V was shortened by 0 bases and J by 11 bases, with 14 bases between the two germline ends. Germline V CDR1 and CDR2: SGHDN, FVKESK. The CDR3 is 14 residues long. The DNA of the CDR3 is TGTGCCAGCAGCCAAGATTTCCCACCGGGAAAGCAGTTCTTC. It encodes CASSQDFPPGKQFF.

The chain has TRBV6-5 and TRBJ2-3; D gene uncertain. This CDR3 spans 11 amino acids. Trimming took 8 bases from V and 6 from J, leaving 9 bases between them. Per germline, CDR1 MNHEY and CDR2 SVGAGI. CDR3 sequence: CASVSSDTQYF. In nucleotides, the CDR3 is TGTGCCAGCGTCTCCTCCGATACGCAGTATTTT.

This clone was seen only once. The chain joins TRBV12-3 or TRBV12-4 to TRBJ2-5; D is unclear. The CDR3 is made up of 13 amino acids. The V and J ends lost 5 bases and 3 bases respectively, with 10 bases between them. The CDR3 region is CASSMTREETQYF. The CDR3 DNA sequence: TGTGCCAGCAGTATGACCCGGGAAGAGACCCAGTACTTC.